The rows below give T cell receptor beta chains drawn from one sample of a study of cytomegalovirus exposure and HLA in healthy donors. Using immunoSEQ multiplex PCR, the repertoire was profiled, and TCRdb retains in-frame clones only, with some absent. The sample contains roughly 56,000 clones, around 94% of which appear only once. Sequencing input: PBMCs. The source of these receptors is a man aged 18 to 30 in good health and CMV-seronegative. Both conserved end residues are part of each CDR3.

CDR3 protein: CASSGVSGEQFF
J gene: TRBJ2-1
V gene: TRBV6-1

CDR3 protein: CASSLLDEQFF
J gene: TRBJ2-1
V gene: TRBV5-6

CDR3 protein: CATHSLGRGNGYTF
J gene: TRBJ1-2
V gene: TRBV6-5

CDR3 protein: CAISEGGDTEAFF
J gene: TRBJ1-1
V gene: TRBV10-3

CDR3 protein: CASSGPETGGSYEQYF
J gene: TRBJ2-7
V gene: TRBV19

CDR3 protein: CASSIGDTQYF
J gene: TRBJ2-3
V gene: TRBV6-5

CDR3 protein: CSVEDLPPADEQFF
J gene: TRBJ2-1
V gene: TRBV29-1

CDR3 protein: CASSLWLIQETQYF
J gene: TRBJ2-5
V gene: TRBV11-3

CDR3 protein: CASSLVVGQDYEQYF
J gene: TRBJ2-7
V gene: TRBV7-9

CDR3 protein: CASRGDFPGYTF
J gene: TRBJ1-2
V gene: TRBV6-1

CDR3 protein: CASSEGTGGGGTQYF
J gene: TRBJ2-5
V gene: TRBV7-2

CDR3 protein: CASSEALGTGSQETQYF
J gene: TRBJ2-5
V gene: TRBV2

CDR3 protein: CASSSPWAGYEQYF
J gene: TRBJ2-7
V gene: TRBV6-5

CDR3 protein: CASRGGNYGYTF
J gene: TRBJ1-2
V gene: TRBV2

CDR3 protein: CASSFVAGGYEQYF
J gene: TRBJ2-7
V gene: TRBV27

CDR3 protein: CAWRIQGAGEAFF
J gene: TRBJ1-1
V gene: TRBV30

CDR3 protein: CASSQATSGRQKEQYF
J gene: TRBJ2-7
V gene: TRBV4-3

CDR3 protein: CAWSLSREGVTDTQYF
J gene: TRBJ2-3
V gene: TRBV30

CDR3 protein: CAISERETGKLEGYTF
J gene: TRBJ1-2
V gene: TRBV10-3

CDR3 protein: CASSDGLAAYEQYF
J gene: TRBJ2-7
V gene: TRBV7-9

CDR3 protein: CASSPGGWAYYGYTF
J gene: TRBJ1-2
V gene: TRBV11-3

CDR3 protein: CASSLEPGTIYEQYF
J gene: TRBJ2-7
V gene: TRBV7-2

CDR3 protein: CASSQAGTGHYEQYF
J gene: TRBJ2-7
V gene: TRBV4-1

CDR3 protein: CASSLGTYTGENTGELFF
J gene: TRBJ2-2
V gene: TRBV7-9

CDR3 protein: CASSVDPTGGAGSEAFF
J gene: TRBJ1-1
V gene: TRBV9

CDR3 protein: CASSKQDINQPQHF
J gene: TRBJ1-5
V gene: TRBV19

CDR3 protein: CASSLVEWGFNEQFF
J gene: TRBJ2-1
V gene: TRBV7-2

CDR3 protein: CSAVGQGENTEAFF
J gene: TRBJ1-1
V gene: TRBV29-1

CDR3 protein: CASSERGLGTSRTHEQFF
J gene: TRBJ2-1
V gene: TRBV6-1

CDR3 protein: CASRKREDTGELFF
J gene: TRBJ2-2
V gene: TRBV6-4

CDR3 protein: CASSLRQGDDEQYF
J gene: TRBJ2-7
V gene: TRBV7-9

CDR3 protein: CASSHGTIRGEQYF
J gene: TRBJ2-7
V gene: TRBV14

CDR3 protein: CASSRRTGGTEAFF
J gene: TRBJ1-1
V gene: TRBV7-8

CDR3 protein: CASSGGDSAYEQYF
J gene: TRBJ2-7
V gene: TRBV9

CDR3 protein: CASSFGGRFYEQYF
J gene: TRBJ2-7
V gene: TRBV28

CDR3 protein: CASSLAKGTGEHIQYF
J gene: TRBJ2-4
V gene: TRBV7-9

CDR3 protein: CASGLNGGNIQYF
J gene: TRBJ2-4
V gene: TRBV5-6

CDR3 protein: CASSPDSLNQPQHF
J gene: TRBJ1-5
V gene: TRBV5-1

CDR3 protein: CASRSTQDYEQYF
J gene: TRBJ2-7
V gene: TRBV2

CDR3 protein: CASSQSYEQYF
J gene: TRBJ2-7
V gene: TRBV13

CDR3 protein: CASSFPPGVADGELFF
J gene: TRBJ2-2
V gene: TRBV27

CDR3 protein: CASSATLAEGGETQYF
J gene: TRBJ2-5
V gene: TRBV9

CDR3 protein: CASSFLGQINQPQHF
J gene: TRBJ1-5
V gene: TRBV27

CDR3 protein: CASSTNSGGRVLNEQFF
J gene: TRBJ2-1
V gene: TRBV19

CDR3 protein: CASSDGTANQPQHF
J gene: TRBJ1-5
V gene: TRBV6-5

CDR3 protein: CASSESTTSSGANVLTF
J gene: TRBJ2-6
V gene: TRBV6-4

CDR3 protein: CASSIRAGGCEQYF
J gene: TRBJ2-7
V gene: TRBV19

CDR3 protein: CASSPGTSQSGELFF
J gene: TRBJ2-2
V gene: TRBV6-6